Below, 17 T cell receptor beta chains from the same sample are listed, as sequenced in a study of blood T cell repertoires in COVID-19. Generated by immunoSEQ multiplex PCR, the TCRdb table keeps only in-frame clones and is missing some. The data hold hundreds of thousands of clones, with about 89% observed a single time. The specimen sequenced was peripheral blood. These TCRs come from a man aged 55 to 70 who had recovered from COVID-19.

The chain combines TRBV7-7 with TRBJ2-7; D is perhaps TRBD2 (5 bases). Germline V gene data show CDR1 as SSHAT and CDR2 as FNYEAQ (reference sequence). V was shortened by 5 bases and J by 3 bases, with 11 bases between the two germline ends. This CDR3 has 13 residues. CDR3 in amino acids: CASSRGPLYEQYF. The CDR3 DNA sequence: TGTGCCAGCAGCCGCGGGCCACTCTACGAGCAGTACTTC.

V gene TRBV20-1 combines with J gene TRBJ1-4, with D perhaps matching TRBD1 (5 bases). The V end lost 3 bases, the J end lost 8 bases, and 16 bases lay between the germline ends. Per the germline V gene, CDR1 is DFQATT and CDR2 is SNEGSKA (reference sequence). The CDR3 spans 14 residues. The CDR3 DNA reads as TGCAGTGCTAGTATTGGCCAGGGAGGGGAAAAACTGTTTTTT. It yields the protein CSASIGQGGEKLFF.

Details on this clone: The same CDR3 is also encoded by other DNA sequences in this sample. V usage is TRBV5-1 and J usage is TRBJ2-2; 7 bases line up with TRBD2. CDR1 and CDR2 from the germline V gene are SGHRS and YFSETQ. The CDR3 length is 16 residues. Trimming at V came to 0 bases and at J to 0 bases, leaving 2 bases not matched to a gene. The CDR3 here is CASSLVAGANTGELFF. Written as DNA, the CDR3 is TGCGCCAGCAGCTTGGTAGCGGGCGCGAACACCGGGGAGCTGTTTTTT.

This clone was counted once. The chain is built from TRBV24-1 and TRBJ2-2, with D possibly being TRBD1 (6 bases). CDR1 is KGHDR, CDR2 SFDVKD, per germline. Trimming took 11 bases from V and 4 from J, leaving 19 bases between them. The CDR3 contains 15 residues. CDR3 loop: CASSAAGVSTGELFF. CDR3 DNA sequence: TGTGCCAGCTCGGCCGCAGGGGTCAGCACCGGGGAGCTGTTTTTT.

This chain uses TRBV7-3 with TRBJ2-2; perhaps TRBD2 as D (6 bases). Trimming stripped 2 bases from V and 5 bases from J, with 9 bases between. This CDR3 has 14 amino acids. Germline values: CDR1 SGHTA, CDR2 FQGTGA. CDR3 amino acids: CASSLDSGTGELFF. CDR3 DNA: TGTGCCAGCAGCTTAGACAGCGGGACCGGGGAGCTGTTTTTT. Together with reference TRBV7-3 and TRBJ2-2, the CDR3 gives the full variable domain: GAGVSQTPSNKVTEKGKYVELRCDPISGHTALYWYRQSLGQGPEFLIYFQGTGAADDSGLPNDRFFAVRPEGSVSTLKIQRTERGDSAVYLCASSLDSGTGELFFGEGSRLTVL.

The chain has TRBV7-2 and TRBJ2-2; D not resolved. V was clipped by 7 bases and J by 5 bases, with 5 bases between them. This CDR3 is built from 11 residues. Germline-derived CDR1 and CDR2 are SGHTA and FQGNSA. The CDR3 sequence is CASTSTGELFF. CDR3 DNA: TGTGCCAGCACCTCGACCGGGGAGCTGTTTTTT.

This chain joins TRBV5-1 and TRBJ2-5; 7 bases line up with TRBD1. Germline CDR1 is SGHRS and CDR2 is YFSETQ. The CDR3 length is 16 residues. J gave up 0 bases and V 4 bases, and 9 bases lay outside the gene matches. The CDR3 nucleotides read TGCGCCAGCAGCGTTGAACAGGGGTCGTACCAAGAGACCCAGTACTTC. Translation: CASSVEQGSYQETQYF.

This clone was seen only once. The CDR3 bases are TGTGCCAGCAGCCAAGTCAGTTCTGGGACAGGAGTGGGGGAGCTGTTTTTT. Protein product: CASSQVSSGTGVGELFF. This sequence joins TRBV3-1 (or the pseudogene TRBV3-2) and TRBJ2-2, with 8 bases that match TRBD1. Looked up from germline, CDR1 is LGHDT and CDR2 is YNNKEL (reference sequence). V lost 1 base, J lost 8 bases, and 12 bases stayed unmatched. The CDR3 totals 17 residues.

V and J are TRBV4-1 and TRBJ2-5; the match to TRBD2 covers 9 bases. Germline CDR1 reads MGHRA; CDR2 reads YSYEKL. V lost 5 bases and J lost 4; bases outside the gene matches: 11. The CDR3 runs to 16 residues. Written as DNA, the CDR3 is TGCGCCAGCAGCTGGAGAAGCGGGAGGTCCGGAGAGACCCAGTACTTC. As protein: CASSWRSGRSGETQYF.

This clone was detected only a few times. V usage is TRBV7-8 and J usage is TRBJ1-2; 9 bases line up with TRBD1. The germline V gene encodes CDR1 SGHVS and CDR2 FQNEAQ. This CDR3 is 16 amino acids long. The V and J ends lost 5 bases and 1 base, in that order; junction bases with no gene match: 8. DNA of the CDR3: TGTGCCAGCAGCACCGGGACAGGGCTTTTTAACTATGGCTACACCTTC. It codes for CASSTGTGLFNYGYTF.

The chain joins TRBV28 to TRBJ2-3, with D maybe TRBD1 (5 bases). Germline CDR1 MDHEN, CDR2 SYDVKM. The CDR3 sequence is 13 residues long. CDR3 sequence reads: CHRRTTSTDTQYF. The CDR3 coding sequence is TGTCACAGGCGGACAACTAGCACAGATACGCAGTATTTT.

The chain couples TRBV25-1 to TRBJ1-3; a weak D match, TRBD1 (5 bases). The CDR3 has 17 amino acids. Looked up from germline, CDR1 is MGHDK and CDR2 is SYGVNS. V was pared by 0 bases and J by 2 bases, with 14 bases between. The CDR3 nucleotides read TGTGCCAGCAGTGAATATATGGGGGGAAGGGCTGGAAACACCATATATTTT. This translates into CASSEYMGGRAGNTIYF.

The rearrangement joins TRBV7-2 to TRBJ2-7, with 9 bases that match TRBD2. CDR1 is SGHTA, CDR2 FQGNSA, per germline. The V gene end was trimmed by 5 bases and the J gene end by 0 bases; junction bases not matched to a gene: 2. The CDR3 is 14 amino acids. DNA for the CDR3: TGTGCCAGCAGCCTTAGCGGGAGCTCCTACGAGCAGTACTTC. Protein: CASSLSGSSYEQYF.

The chain combines TRBV5-4 with TRBJ2-1; D is possibly TRBD2 (5 bases). Germline CDR1 and CDR2: SGHNT and YYREEE (reference sequence). CDR3 length: 16 amino acids. The V end was cut by 1 base, the J end by 2 bases, with 13 bases between. The CDR3 protein is CASSLLVSAPYNEQFF. The DNA of the CDR3 is TGTGCCAGCAGCTTGTTGGTTAGCGCACCCTACAATGAGCAGTTCTTC.

V is TRBV6-2 or TRBV6-3 and J is TRBJ1-5; 10 bases fit TRBD1. CDR1 and CDR2 (germline): MNHEY, SVGEGT. The CDR3 runs 15 residues. V shed 4 bases, J shed 9 bases, and the junction held 9 bases outside the gene matches. The CDR3 region is CASSSGQGVGGPQHF. The CDR3 DNA reads TGTGCCAGCAGTTCCGGACAGGGGGTTGGTGGGCCCCAGCATTTT.

This clone appeared a few times. The chain couples TRBV18 to TRBJ1-1; possible D gene TRBD1, 5 bases. The CDR3 extends over 14 amino acids. V shed 3 bases and J shed 0 bases, with 8 bases lying between them. Germline V lookup: CDR1 KGHSH, CDR2 LQKENI. CDR3 in DNA: TGTGCCAGCTCACCCTCAGGGATGAACACTGAAGCTTTCTTT. Its protein product is CASSPSGMNTEAFF.

The CDR3 protein is CASRLTGSTEAFF. CDR3 DNA: TGTGCCAGCAGGCTCACAGGGAGCACTGAAGCTTTCTTT. The chain is built from TRBV7-3 and TRBJ1-1; the D gene is possibly TRBD1 (6 bases). Per the germline V gene, CDR1 is SGHTA and CDR2 is FQGTGA. CDR3 length equals 13 residues. The germline V and J ends were trimmed by 6 bases and 4 bases, with 12 bases remaining between them. Using reference TRBV7-3 and TRBJ1-1 for the parts outside the CDR3, the full variable domain is GAGVSQTPSNKVTEKGKYVELRCDPISGHTALYWYRQSLGQGPEFLIYFQGTGAADDSGLPNDRFFAVRPEGSVSTLKIQRTERGDSAVYLCASRLTGSTEAFFGQGTRLTVV.